Following are 21 T cell receptor beta chains from one sample sequenced in a study of shared T cell receptors in the human thymus. Profiling relied on immunoSEQ multiplex PCR, and the TCRdb table lists in-frame clones only, not all of them. The repertoire holds some 760,000 clones, with 75% to 90% as singletons. The sample was also reused in another study, on human thymus T cells.

Sequencing was carried out using thymocytes. The receptors derive from a girl under three years old with a congenital heart defect.

The chain joins TRBV18 to TRBJ1-1; D gene ambiguous. The ends were cut back, 1 base at V and 0 bases at J, with 9 bases in the middle. The CDR3 runs to 15 residues. Germline assignment: CDR1 KGHSH and CDR2 LQKENI. The CDR3 spells CASSPLGYLNTEAFF. As DNA, the CDR3 is TGTGCCAGCTCACCACTCGGGTATTTGAACACTGAAGCTTTCTTT.

The rearrangement joins TRBV15 to TRBJ1-2; a weak D match, TRBD1 (6 bases). The germline V gene encodes CDR1 LNHNV and CDR2 YYDKDF (reference sequence). The CDR3 is 15 amino acids. The germline V and J ends were trimmed by 4 bases and 2 bases, with 14 bases remaining between them. The DNA of the CDR3 is TGTGCCACCAGCATGGATCAGGGGATCAACTATGGCTACACCTTC. It codes for CATSMDQGINYGYTF.

V is TRBV4-1 and J is TRBJ2-7, with D perhaps matching TRBD2 (5 bases). Germline lookup yields CDR1 MGHRA and CDR2 YSYEKL. Deletions cut 1 base from V and 0 bases from J, with 13 bases between. The CDR3 has 16 residues. CDR3 region: CASSQAGLVPSYEQYF. CDR3 DNA: TGCGCCAGCAGCCAAGCCGGACTGGTACCCTCCTACGAGCAGTACTTC.

This clone has a single count. The J gene is TRBJ1-5, the V gene TRBV7-2; the D gene is possibly TRBD1 (6 bases). The germline V and J ends were trimmed by 2 bases and 1 base, with 12 bases remaining between them. Germline V gene data show CDR1 as SGHTA and CDR2 as FQGNSA. This CDR3 region has 16 residues. CDR3 bases: TGTGCCAGCAGCTTAACCTTAGGGGGAAGCAATCAGCCCCAGCATTTT. Translation gives CASSLTLGGSNQPQHF.

The table lists this clone with a few counts. The gene calls are TRBV5-6 and TRBJ2-2, with a weak D call TRBD1 (5 bases). CDR3 length equals 16 residues. The germline V gene has CDR1 SGHDT and CDR2 YYEEEE. V was cut by 2 bases and J by 1 base, with 12 bases left in between. The CDR3 nucleotides are TGTGCCAGCAGCTTCTTTCCCAGGGTGAACACCGGGGAGCTGTTTTTT. It yields the protein CASSFFPRVNTGELFF.

The rearrangement uses TRBV2 and TRBJ2-5; TRBD1 agrees at 7 bases. V lost 6 bases to trimming and J lost 5 bases; unmatched junction nucleotides: 9. The CDR3 contains 14 residues. Germline lookup yields CDR1 SNHLY and CDR2 FYNNEI. This CDR3 reads CASSATGTLETQYF. As DNA, the CDR3 is TGTGCCAGCAGCGCGACAGGGACCCTGGAGACCCAGTACTTC. The variable domain in full, completed from reference TRBV2 and TRBJ2-5, reads EPEVTQTPSHQVTQMGQEVILRCVPISNHLYFYWYRQILGQKVEFLVSFYNNEISEKSEIFDDQFSVERPDGSNFTLKIRSTKLEDSAMYFCASSATGTLETQYFGPGTRLLVL.

The CDR3 region is CASRRYTGELFF. For the CDR3, the DNA is TGTGCCAGCAGACGGTACACCGGGGAGCTGTTTTTT. V gene TRBV6-5 combines with J gene TRBJ2-2; D is undetermined. The germline V and J ends were trimmed by 6 bases and 3 bases, with 5 bases remaining between them. Germline values: CDR1 MNHEY, CDR2 SVGAGI. The CDR3 has 12 residues.

The chain uses TRBV5-5 and TRBJ1-2; a weak D match, TRBD1 (5 bases). Germline CDR1 is SGHKS and CDR2 is YYEKEE (reference sequence). Trimming took off 3 bases at V and 7 bases at J, with 7 bases between the two ends. There are 11 residues in the CDR3. The CDR3 coding sequence is TGTGCCAGCAGCTGGGGGGGTGGCTACACCTTC. Translation gives CASSWGGGYTF.

The CDR3 loop reads CASSQARMDRLSRGYGYTF. CDR3 nucleotides: TGTGCCAGCAGCCAAGCAAGAATGGACAGGCTGAGTCGTGGCTATGGCTACACCTTC. J is TRBJ1-2 and V is TRBV14, with 7 bases matching TRBD1. Germline V CDR1 and CDR2: SGHDN, FVKESK. This CDR3 has 19 residues. V lost 1 base and J lost 4; bases outside the gene matches: 18.

This rearrangement joins TRBV29-1 to TRBJ1-1; D remains unclear. The V end was cut by 6 bases, the J end by 1 base, with 12 bases between. This CDR3 region has 13 residues. CDR1 and CDR2 (germline): SQVTM, ANQGSEA. The CDR3 DNA follows: TGCAGCGTCCGGGGTTGGGGGAACACTGAAGCTTTCTTT. This codes for CSVRGWGNTEAFF.

The CDR3 loop reads CASSQDPTSGGVSTDTQYF. The CDR3 region has the DNA TGTGCCAGCAGCCAAGATCCGACTAGCGGGGGGGTTAGCACAGATACGCAGTATTTT. The V call is TRBV4-2, the J call TRBJ2-3; TRBD2 agrees at 14 bases. This CDR3 has 19 residues. CDR1 and CDR2 (germline): LGHNA, YNFKEQ. Germline trimming cut 0 bases from V and 0 bases from J; bases unmatched to any gene: 5.

V is TRBV4-3 and J is TRBJ2-1; 9 nucleotides line up with TRBD1. V shed 0 bases, J shed 8 bases, and the junction held 5 bases outside the gene matches. CDR1 and CDR2 from the germline V gene are LGHNA and YSLEER. The CDR3 consists of 15 residues. The CDR3 coding sequence is TGCGCCAGCAGCCAAGAGCGGGACAGGGATGATGAGCAGTTCTTC. Its protein product is CASSQERDRDDEQFF.

The rearrangement uses TRBV19 and TRBJ1-2; D is undetermined. In germline, CDR1 is LNHDA, CDR2 SQIVND (reference sequence). CDR3 length: 14 amino acids. The germline V and J ends were trimmed by 3 bases and 6 bases, with 14 bases remaining between them. The CDR3: CASSISTGRNGYTF. The CDR3 DNA reads as TGTGCCAGTAGTATTTCCACCGGGAGAAATGGCTACACCTTC.

This rearrangement joins TRBV5-1 to TRBJ2-2, with TRBD1 as a possible D gene (5 bases). In germline, CDR1 is SGHRS, CDR2 YFSETQ. Trimming stripped 1 base from V and 0 bases from J, with 19 bases between. This CDR3 comprises 19 residues. CDR3 sequence reads: CASSLRTGRIFANTGELFF. CDR3 sequence (DNA): TGCGCCAGCAGCTTGCGCACAGGCCGCATCTTCGCGAACACCGGGGAGCTGTTTTTT.

The genes are TRBV27 and TRBJ2-5; D might be TRBD2 (6 bases). Germline V gene lookup returns CDR1 MNHEY and CDR2 SMNVEV (reference sequence). The CDR3 loop spans 15 amino acids. V lost 2 bases, J lost 9 bases, and 19 bases lay in between. CDR3 DNA sequence: TGTGCCAGCAGTTTACAGGGTGGGGGGTCCTCGGCCCAGTACTTC. Translated, it gives CASSLQGGGSSAQYF.

This rearrangement joins TRBV9 to TRBJ2-1, with 11 bases fitting TRBD2. J was trimmed by 14 bases and V by 1 base; bases with no gene match: 5. The germline CDR1 and CDR2 sequences are SGDLS and YYNGEE. The CDR3 extends over 13 amino acids. The CDR3 sequence is CASSVLAGGVEFF. The CDR3 DNA reads as TGTGCCAGCAGCGTACTAGCGGGGGGTGTAGAGTTCTTC.

The V and J genes are TRBV27 and TRBJ1-5; D is perhaps TRBD1 (5 bases). The CDR3 is made up of 15 amino acids. The V gene's germline CDR1 is MNHEY and CDR2 SMNVEV (reference sequence). Trimming removed 7 bases at V and 0 bases at J, with 13 bases between. CDR3 coding DNA: TGTGCCAGCAATCCTTCAAGGGGTAGCAATCAGCCCCAGCATTTT. Translation: CASNPSRGSNQPQHF.

The sample holds one count of this clone. The rearrangement uses TRBV5-1 and TRBJ1-3; tentative D call: TRBD1 (5 bases). The germline V and J ends were trimmed by 4 bases and 2 bases, with 16 bases remaining between them. The germline CDR1 and CDR2 sequences are SGHRS and YFSETQ. This CDR3 spans 16 amino acids. CDR3 loop: CASSAQGLSPGNTIYF. The DNA for the CDR3 is TGCGCCAGCAGCGCCCAGGGATTGTCGCCTGGAAACACCATATATTTT.

This chain uses TRBV5-8 with TRBJ1-5; D not certain. Germline assignment: CDR1 SGHTS and CDR2 YDEGEE. CDR3 length: 16 amino acids. Trimming removed 0 bases from V and 3 bases from J, with 13 bases in between. DNA of the CDR3: TGTGCCAGCAGCTTGGATGCGGGAGAGAACAATCAGCCCCAGCATTTT. Protein sequence: CASSLDAGENNQPQHF.

The gene calls are TRBV5-6 and TRBJ1-1; 10 nucleotides align to TRBD1. The germline CDR1 and CDR2 sequences are SGHDT and YYEEEE. This CDR3 is built from 14 residues. Trimming removed 4 bases from V and 3 bases from J; junction bases left unmatched: 3. The CDR3 is CASSSGQGDTEAFF. The CDR3 DNA reads TGTGCCAGCAGCAGCGGACAGGGGGACACTGAAGCTTTCTTT. Full variable domain (outside the CDR3, taken from reference TRBV5-6 and TRBJ1-1): DAGVTQSPTHLIKTRGQQVTLRCSPKSGHDTVSWYQQALGQGPQFIFQYYEEEERQRGNFPDRFSGHQFPNYSSELNVNALLLGDSALYLCASSSGQGDTEAFFGQGTRLTVV.

This clone has only one observation. The chain carries TRBV15 and TRBJ1-6, with D possibly matching TRBD1 (5 bases). Germline values: CDR1 LNHNV, CDR2 YYDKDF (reference sequence). There are 20 residues in the CDR3. V lost 3 bases, J lost 1 base, and 22 bases lay in between. CDR3: CATSSTRVRLAGSYNSPLHF. As DNA, the CDR3 is TGTGCCACCAGCAGCACCAGGGTAAGGCTCGCTGGTTCCTATAATTCACCCCTCCACTTT.